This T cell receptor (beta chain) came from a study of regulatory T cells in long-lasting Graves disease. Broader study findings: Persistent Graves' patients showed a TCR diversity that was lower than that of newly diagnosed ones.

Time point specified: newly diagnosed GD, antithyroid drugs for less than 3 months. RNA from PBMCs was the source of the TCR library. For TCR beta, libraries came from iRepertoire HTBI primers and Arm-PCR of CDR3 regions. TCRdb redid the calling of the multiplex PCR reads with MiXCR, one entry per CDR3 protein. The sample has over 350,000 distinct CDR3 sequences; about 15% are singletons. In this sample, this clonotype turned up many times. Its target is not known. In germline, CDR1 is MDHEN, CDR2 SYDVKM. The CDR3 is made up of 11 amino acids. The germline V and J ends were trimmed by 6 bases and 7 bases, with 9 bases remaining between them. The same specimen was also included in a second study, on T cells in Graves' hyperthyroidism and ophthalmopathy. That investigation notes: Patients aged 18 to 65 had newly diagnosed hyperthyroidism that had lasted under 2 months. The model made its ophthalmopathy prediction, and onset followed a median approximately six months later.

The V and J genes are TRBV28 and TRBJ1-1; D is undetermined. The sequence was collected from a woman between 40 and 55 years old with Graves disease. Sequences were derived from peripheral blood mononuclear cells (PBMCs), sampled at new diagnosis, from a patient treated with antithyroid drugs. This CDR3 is CASRDFDEAFF. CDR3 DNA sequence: TGTGCCAGCAGAGACTTCGATGAAGCTTTCTTT.